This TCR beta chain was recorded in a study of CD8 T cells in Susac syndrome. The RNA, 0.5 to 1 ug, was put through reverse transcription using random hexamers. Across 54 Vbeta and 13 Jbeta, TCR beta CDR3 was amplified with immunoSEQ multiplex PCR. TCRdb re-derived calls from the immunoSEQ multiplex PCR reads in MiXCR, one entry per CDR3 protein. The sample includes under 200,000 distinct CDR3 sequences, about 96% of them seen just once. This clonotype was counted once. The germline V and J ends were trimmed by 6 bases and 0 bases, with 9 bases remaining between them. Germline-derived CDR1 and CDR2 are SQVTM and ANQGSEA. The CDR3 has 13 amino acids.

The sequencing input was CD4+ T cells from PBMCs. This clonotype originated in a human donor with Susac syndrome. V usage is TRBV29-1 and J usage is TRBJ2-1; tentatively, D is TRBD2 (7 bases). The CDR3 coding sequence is TGCAGCGTGCGGGGGCGCTCCTACAATGAGCAGTTCTTC. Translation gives CSVRGRSYNEQFF.